A single sample gave rise to the 21 T cell receptor beta chains below, sequenced in a study of cytomegalovirus exposure and HLA in healthy donors. The PCR was carried out with 60 Vbeta primers and 13 Jbeta primers. The repertoire was sequenced with immunoSEQ multiplex PCR; TCRdb's copy has only in-frame clones and lacks some. The sample lists about 140,000 clones; approximately 73% were seen once. The sequencing input was PBMCs. The receptors stem from a human donor in good health.

This clone was detected only once. The J gene is TRBJ1-1, the V gene TRBV18, with D possibly being TRBD1 (6 bases). CDR3 length: 18 amino acids. Trimming shortened V by 6 bases and J by 6 bases, and 29 bases separated the two germline ends. Germline loops: CDR1 KGHSH, CDR2 LQKENI. The CDR3 nucleotides read TGTGCCAGCTCCCCTTCGGTCGGCAGGGGCCATAGTCTCTCTGAAGCTTTCTTT. It specifies CASSPSVGRGHSLSEAFF.

This chain joins TRBV7-9 and TRBJ2-1; 8 bases match TRBD2. The CDR3 totals 13 residues. J lost 6 bases, V lost 4 bases, and 2 bases had no gene match. Germline lookup yields CDR1 SEHNR and CDR2 FQNEAQ (reference sequence). The DNA for the CDR3 is TGTGCCAGCAGCTCCGGGACTAGCAATGAGCAGTTCTTC. Translated: CASSSGTSNEQFF.

The rearrangement uses TRBV28 and TRBJ2-7; TRBD2 might be the D (5 bases). V was shortened by 3 bases and J by 5 bases, with 11 bases between the two germline ends. The CDR3 contains 13 residues. CDR1 and CDR2 from the germline V gene are MDHEN and SYDVKM. The CDR3 loop reads CASSFFWRHEQYF. The CDR3 DNA sequence: TGTGCCAGCAGTTTTTTTTGGAGGCACGAGCAGTACTTC.

This rearrangement joins TRBV6-6 to TRBJ2-7; D unresolved. Deletions cut 2 bases from V and 2 bases from J, with 4 bases between. CDR3 length: 12 residues. Germline lookup yields CDR1 MNHNY and CDR2 SVGAGI (reference sequence). CDR3 protein: CASSYVTYEQYF. As DNA, the CDR3 is TGTGCCAGCAGTTACGTAACCTACGAGCAGTACTTC.

The chain is built from TRBV7-8 and TRBJ1-5; 7 bases align to TRBD1. Germline V gene lookup returns CDR1 SGHVS and CDR2 FQNEAQ. The CDR3 is 13 amino acids. With 4 bases clipped from V and 12 bases from J, the junction kept 9 bases outside the gene matches. In nucleotides, the CDR3 is TGTGCCAGCAGCTCTGGACAGGCCCGACACCAGCATTTT. Protein: CASSSGQARHQHF.

The chain carries TRBV2 and TRBJ2-5; no reliable D call. Looked up from germline, CDR1 is SNHLY and CDR2 is FYNNEI. This CDR3 region has 13 residues. V gave up 0 bases and J gave up 11 bases, with 13 bases separating them. CDR3 residues: CASSEALLLQQYF. CDR3 DNA: TGTGCCAGCAGTGAAGCGCTTCTCTTACAGCAGTACTTC.

The V gene is TRBV20-1, the J gene TRBJ1-6, with a weak D call TRBD1 (5 bases). The germline gives CDR1 DFQATT, CDR2 SNEGSKA (reference sequence). The length of the CDR3 is 10 residues. The V end lost 5 bases, the J end lost 15 bases, and 11 bases lay between the germline ends. CDR3 in amino acids: CSAHDRLLHF. The CDR3 DNA sequence: TGCAGTGCTCATGACAGACTCCTCCACTTT.

The chain has TRBV7-3 and TRBJ2-1, with TRBD2 matching 12 bases. After removal of 8 bases from V and 15 bases from J, the junction contained 11 bases not matched to a gene. Germline V gene sequence: CDR1 SGHTA, CDR2 FQGTGA. CDR3 length: 13 residues. The CDR3 protein is CASGLAGSNSRFF. The CDR3 DNA reads as TGTGCCAGCGGACTAGCGGGGTCCAATTCCAGGTTCTTC.

The chain carries TRBV11-2 and TRBJ2-7; weak D call: TRBD1 (5 bases). The CDR3 spans 13 residues. Trimming cost V 4 bases and J 2 bases, with 9 bases left between them. Germline CDR1 reads SGHAT; CDR2 reads FQNNGV. The CDR3 spells CASSSTETYEQYF. In DNA form, the CDR3 reads TGTGCCAGCAGCTCGACAGAGACCTACGAGCAGTACTTC. Combining the CDR3 with reference TRBV11-2 and TRBJ2-7 gives the whole variable domain EAGVAQSPRYKIIEKRQSVAFWCNPISGHATLYWYQQILGQGPKLLIQFQNNGVVDDSQLPKDRFSAERLKGVDSTLKIQPAKLEDSAVYLCASSSTETYEQYFGPGTRLTVT.

The chain joins TRBV5-1 to TRBJ1-3; no definite D call. Germline assignment: CDR1 SGHRS and CDR2 YFSETQ. This CDR3 comprises 17 residues. V was pared by 4 bases and J by 0 bases, with 17 bases between. CDR3 residues: CASSLEGWSTSGNTIYF. In DNA form, the CDR3 reads TGCGCCAGCAGCCTAGAAGGATGGAGTACCTCTGGAAACACCATATATTTT.

The genes are TRBV19 and TRBJ2-6; no definite D call. V dropped 1 base and J dropped 0 bases, with 7 bases sitting between them. Germline-derived CDR1 and CDR2 are LNHDA and SQIVND (reference sequence). This CDR3 spans 16 amino acids. DNA of the CDR3: TGTGCCAGTAGTATAGCGGTTCCCTCTGGGGCCAACGTCCTGACTTTC. Its protein product is CASSIAVPSGANVLTF.

The rearrangement links TRBV25-1 to TRBJ2-2; TRBD1 agrees at 7 bases. The CDR3 runs 15 residues. J lost 1 base, V lost 5 bases, and 4 bases had no gene match. Germline CDR1 and CDR2: MGHDK and SYGVNS. CDR3 DNA: TGTGCCAGCAGTCCCAGGGACAGGAACACCGGGGAGCTGTTTTTT. This encodes CASSPRDRNTGELFF. The whole variable domain, filled in from reference TRBV25-1 and TRBJ2-2, reads EADIYQTPRYLVIGTGKKITLECSQTMGHDKMYWYQQDPGMELHLIHYSYGVNSTEKGDLSSESTVSRIRTEHFPLTLESARPSHTSQYLCASSPRDRNTGELFFGEGSRLTVL.

The CDR3 DNA reads TGTGCCAGCAGCCCCTCGGGGGACGAGCAGTACTTC. It codes for CASSPSGDEQYF. The V and J genes are TRBV11-3 and TRBJ2-7; possible D gene TRBD2, 6 bases. The CDR3 is made up of 12 amino acids. Trimming stripped 5 bases from V and 5 bases from J, with 10 bases between. Germline loops: CDR1 SGHNT, CDR2 YENEEA.

The rearrangement uses TRBV12-5 and TRBJ2-1; D remains ambiguous. Germline CDR1 and CDR2: LGHNT and FRNRAP. The CDR3 covers 17 residues. The V end was cut by 6 bases, the J end by 6 bases, with 24 bases between. The CDR3 region is CASGAKVLLGPANEQFF. In DNA form, the CDR3 reads TGTGCTAGTGGCGCCAAAGTCCTACTGGGCCCCGCCAATGAGCAGTTCTTC.

This clone has a single count. This chain connects TRBV7-9 to TRBJ2-2, with D maybe TRBD2 (6 bases). Germline V gives CDR1 SEHNR, CDR2 FQNEAQ (reference sequence). The CDR3 is made up of 17 amino acids. Deletions cut 3 bases from V and 4 bases from J, with 18 bases between. This CDR3 is CASSLVWRDGVTGELFF. The CDR3 DNA follows: TGTGCCAGCAGCTTGGTGTGGCGGGACGGGGTCACCGGGGAGCTGTTTTTT.

The rearrangement joins TRBV15 to TRBJ2-5; D remains unclear. The V gene's germline CDR1 is LNHNV and CDR2 YYDKDF (reference sequence). The CDR3 totals 15 residues. Deletions cut 3 bases from V and 1 base from J, with 12 bases between. CDR3: CATSRARLIQETQYF. The CDR3 bases are TGTGCCACCAGCAGGGCCCGACTCATCCAAGAGACCCAGTACTTC.

The chain carries TRBV7-9 and TRBJ1-3; D gene unclear. V dropped 3 bases and J dropped 0 bases, with 18 bases sitting between them. This CDR3 has 18 amino acids. The V gene's germline CDR1 is SEHNR and CDR2 FQNEAQ (reference sequence). This CDR3 is CASSFPLQVKDSGNTIYF. In DNA form, the CDR3 reads TGTGCCAGCAGCTTTCCCTTGCAGGTAAAAGACTCTGGAAACACCATATATTTT.

The rearrangement uses TRBV6-1 and TRBJ1-2; D is unclear. Trimming took off 6 bases at V and 3 bases at J, with 11 bases between the two ends. The CDR3 covers 13 residues. In germline, CDR1 is MNHNS, CDR2 SASEGT. The DNA of the CDR3 is TGTGCCAGCAGATCGGACTTCGACTATGGCTACACCTTC. It is translated as CASRSDFDYGYTF.

Note on this clone: At one end the junction does not follow the germline gene, possibly because of a read error. V usage is TRBV7-9 and J usage is TRBJ1-1; TRBD1 is a possible D gene (6 bases). Germline CDR1 SEHNR, CDR2 FQNEAQ (reference sequence). This CDR3 is built from 14 residues. CDR3 residues: CASSGSGVYTEAFF. The DNA of the CDR3 is TGTGCCAGCAGCGGATCAGGGGTGTACACTGAGGCTTTCTTT.

V is TRBV5-4 and J is TRBJ2-7; TRBD1 is a possible D gene (5 bases). The V end was cut by 1 base, the J end by 2 bases, with 13 bases between. Germline V gives CDR1 SGHNT, CDR2 YYREEE (reference sequence). The CDR3 runs to 15 residues. This CDR3 reads CASSLTQGIPYEQYF. In DNA, the CDR3 is TGTGCCAGCAGCTTGACCCAGGGTATTCCCTACGAGCAGTACTTC.

This chain links TRBV5-1 with TRBJ2-3; 7 bases fit TRBD1. V was clipped by 5 bases and J by 1 base; unmatched bases: 7. Germline V gene data show CDR1 as SGHRS and CDR2 as YFSETQ. The CDR3 extends over 15 amino acids. The chain's CDR3 is CASRLTGQGTDTQYF. The CDR3 DNA reads as TGCGCCAGCAGATTGACAGGGCAGGGCACAGATACGCAGTATTTT.